Listed here are 8 T cell receptor beta chains from one sample, sequenced in a study of CD8+ T cells in alopecia areata. Extraction and reverse transcription of RNA yielded cDNA as the sequencing template. This table comes from immunoSEQ multiplex PCR, and its TCRdb copy is limited to in-frame clones, with some not included. Of some 170,000 clones listed, approximately 65% are singletons. This material consisted of CD8+ T cells sorted from blood, taken at week 0. The source is a human donor with alopecia areata.

This sequence joins TRBV19 and TRBJ2-4; no clear D gene. Deletions cut 9 bases from V and 0 bases from J, with 12 bases between. This CDR3 spans 14 amino acids. The germline gives CDR1 LNHDA, CDR2 SQIVND (reference sequence). In DNA, the CDR3 is TGTGCCAGCAAGTTCCCAGGAGCCAAAAACATTCAGTACTTC. Its translation: CASKFPGAKNIQYF.

The chain joins TRBV9 to TRBJ2-7, with D possibly matching TRBD2 (5 bases). The CDR3 runs to 14 residues. V lost 0 bases to trimming and J lost 4 bases, with 11 bases between them. CDR1 and CDR2 from the germline V gene are SGDLS and YYNGEE. The CDR3 reads CASSVAPEDYEQYF. CDR3 nucleotide sequence: TGTGCCAGCAGCGTAGCCCCGGAGGATTACGAGCAGTACTTC.

This clone was observed a handful of times. The genes are TRBV7-9 and TRBJ1-1; no definite D call. From germline, CDR1 is SEHNR and CDR2 FQNEAQ (reference sequence). The CDR3 covers 13 residues. The V end was cut by 7 bases, the J end by 0 bases, with 9 bases between. The CDR3 loop reads CASTGGLNTEAFF. The CDR3 coding sequence is TGTGCCAGCACCGGCGGGCTGAACACTGAAGCTTTCTTT.

V gene TRBV27 combines with J gene TRBJ2-2, with D perhaps matching TRBD1 or TRBD2 (5 bases each). Germline V lookup: CDR1 MNHEY, CDR2 SMNVEV (reference sequence). CDR3 size: 14 residues. With 11 bases removed from V and 1 base from J, the gap between germline ends came to 14 bases. CDR3 loop: CAVARDGNTGELFF. DNA for the CDR3: TGTGCCGTAGCCCGGGACGGGAACACCGGGGAGCTGTTTTTT.

This clone was counted a few times. This chain joins TRBV2 and TRBJ1-1; D is undetermined. Trimming cost V 1 base and J 5 bases, with 5 bases left between them. The CDR3 has 12 amino acids. The germline CDR1 and CDR2 sequences are SNHLY and FYNNEI. In DNA, the CDR3 is TGTGCCAGCAGTGAAGGGGGTACTGAAGCTTTCTTT. It codes for CASSEGGTEAFF.

The genes are TRBV6-1 and TRBJ1-2; possible D gene TRBD1, 5 bases. The CDR3 runs to 15 residues. Germline V gene data show CDR1 as MNHNS and CDR2 as SASEGT. Trimming stripped 7 bases from V and 4 bases from J, with 19 bases between. DNA for the CDR3: TGTGCCAGCAATCGACCCGGGACGGCACCCTATGGCTACACCTTC. Translated: CASNRPGTAPYGYTF.

The genes are TRBV27 and TRBJ1-2; 9 bases match TRBD1. The CDR3 sequence is 15 residues long. The germline V gene encodes CDR1 MNHEY and CDR2 SMNVEV (reference sequence). V lost 6 bases and J lost 4; bases outside the gene matches: 9. The CDR3 loop reads CASSGSGQGFYGYTF. The CDR3 DNA reads as TGTGCCAGCAGCGGGTCGGGACAGGGCTTCTATGGCTACACCTTC.

This clone ranks as large. The genes are TRBV6-5 and TRBJ2-2; no clear D. V lost 5 bases and J 5 bases, leaving 12 bases between the germline ends. This CDR3 has 14 residues. The germline V gene encodes CDR1 MNHEY and CDR2 SVGAGI. The CDR3 DNA sequence: TGTGCCAGCAGTATGCAACAGCTTACCGGGGAGCTGTTTTTT. Residues: CASSMQQLTGELFF.